The following is a T cell receptor (beta chain) sequence with its context. This clone was seen a handful of times. Its antigen target is currently unknown. No much larger clone is present one base from it, and per-base qualities are unavailable. TCRbeta CDR3 regions were amplified from genomic DNA using the immunoSEQ Assay, a bias-controlled multiplex PCR. The authors' analysis ran thus. The number of nucleated cells in each sample was estimated from the amplification of reference gene primers within the assay. To quantify the absolute abundance of each unique TCRbeta CDR3 rearrangement, sequence reads were collapsed and filtered. For each sample, productive Simpson clonality was calculated as the square root of Simpson's diversity index over productive rearrangements. TCRdb limited this immuneACCESS table to in-frame rearrangements with V and J called. A share of clones is missing; checked studies link under half to unresolved V genes, and the rest is unexplained. V, J and clone size derive from that table, while D and trimming were established from the DNA sequence. For this sample the table gives about 120,000 clones, of which 80% were detected only once. 15% to 20% of the sample is held by the ten biggest clonotypes.

The collaborating institutions used their own protocols to collect whole blood in K2EDTA tubes. For TCRbeta analysis, collaborators shipped samples in one of three forms: frozen whole blood, isolated PBMCs, or DNA extracted from either of those sample types. These data originate in a study of blood T cell repertoires in COVID-19 (TCRdb year 2020). About the investigation overall: The collaborator samples originated in the United States, Italy and Spain and spanned the acute and convalescent phases of COVID-19. The material from the prospective study consisted of cDNA or gDNA derived from T cells, B-cell-depleted T cells, or PBMCs. Subjects who had been exposed to COVID-19, were actively infected with it, or had recovered from it provided the deeply sampled blood TCRbeta repertoires that made up the dataset. The repertoires were released in a freely available public database intended as a resource for research on the immune response to SARS-CoV-2. Samples were obtained from the ongoing ImmuneRACE study (first 160 participants) and from 950 to 1,500 subjects provided by 6 global collaborators. A de-identified subject ID, COVID-19 status, age in years and sex were almost always included in the sample metadata. Where available, HLA class I and class II types were obtained from metadata supplied by the sample provider rather than from assay-based typing. Results and caveats for the whole study, not just this receptor: How much clinical and demographic metadata was included differed by source and by participant, and the metadata was provided uncurated.

CDR1 and CDR2 (MDHEN, SYDVKM) derive from the germline V gene. There are 12 amino acids in the CDR3, from cysteine to phenylalanine inclusive. Only CDR3 DNA is held: 36 bases, read in frame from base 1. Trimming takes 4 bases from V and 8 bases from J, and the germline ends sit 11 bases apart. The sequencing input was peripheral blood. This clonotype was sampled from a man in his sixties with active or convalescent COVID-19. This receptor chain uses TRBV28 and TRBJ1-2; the D gene assignment is ambiguous. The CDR3 in this case is CASSSGWKGYTF. The DNA sequence is given as TGTGCCAGCAGTTCAGGATGGAAGGGCTACACCTTC.